This T cell receptor (beta chain) was sequenced for a study of blood T cell repertoires in COVID-19. Overall study: Acute and convalescent COVID-19 samples came from the United States, Italy and Spain.

The assay was immunoSEQ multiplex PCR, and TCRdb's table has in-frame clones only and misses some. The sample holds some 190,000 clones, about 88% seen once. The clonotype originates from a man aged 30-40 years with acute or convalescent COVID-19. The specimen was peripheral blood.

In nucleotides, the CDR3 is TGTGCCAGCAGCTTAGGCGGGAGAGCCGTGTATGGGCAGTACTTC. Its translation is CASSLGGRAVYGQYF. The rearrangement uses TRBV7-2 and TRBJ2-7, with TRBD2 matching over 7 bases. The CDR3 sequence is 15 residues long. Looked up from germline, CDR1 is SGHTA and CDR2 is FQGNSA. Trimming removed 1 base from V and 9 bases from J; junction bases left unmatched: 12.